One and the same sample provided the 6 T cell receptor beta chains below, sequenced in a study of shared clonotypes between healthy human individuals. The method was immunoSEQ multiplex PCR; TCRdb's version includes in-frame clones alone and lacks a portion of them. The repertoire includes hundreds of thousands of clones, roughly 95% of them detected once, and about 0.054% sits in the top ten. Sequenced material: naive CD4+ T cells sorted from blood. Subset described: CD45RA+ positively selected. The receptors derive from a woman aged 30 to 39 in good health.

The CDR3 loop is CASSNPPGSEQYF. The CDR3 DNA follows: TGTGCCAGTAGCAACCCTCCAGGTAGCGAGCAGTACTTC. The chain is built from TRBV19 and TRBJ2-7; D not resolved. There are 13 residues in the CDR3. V lost 6 bases, J lost 6 bases, and 15 bases lay in between. CDR1 LNHDA and CDR2 SQIVND come from the germline V gene (reference sequence).

The rearrangement links TRBV7-9 to TRBJ1-4, with D tentatively TRBD1 (5 bases). In germline, CDR1 is SEHNR, CDR2 FQNEAQ (reference sequence). There are 16 residues in the CDR3. Trimming removed 1 base from V and 4 bases from J, with 13 bases in between. The CDR3 region is CASSLGTRGFNEKLFF. In nucleotides, the CDR3 is TGTGCCAGCAGCTTAGGGACCCGGGGGTTTAATGAAAAACTGTTTTTT.

The chain combines TRBV28 with TRBJ2-7; D call uncertain. Germline-derived CDR1 and CDR2 are MDHEN and SYDVKM. The V gene lost 6 bases and the J gene lost 2 bases, with 11 bases spanning the gap. The CDR3 spans 13 residues. In DNA form, the CDR3 reads TGTGCCAGCAGACCTCCATTCCCCTACGAGCAGTACTTC. Translation: CASRPPFPYEQYF.

The chain joins TRBV19 to TRBJ2-7; no clear D. Germline CDR1 LNHDA, CDR2 SQIVND (reference sequence). Trimming removed 5 bases at V and 9 bases at J, with 17 bases between. The CDR3 totals 13 residues. The CDR3 nucleotides are TGTGCCAGTAGTGCCCATGACTCTCTGGGGCAGTACTTC. Encoded protein: CASSAHDSLGQYF. Full variable domain (missing parts from reference TRBV19 and TRBJ2-7): DGGITQSPKYLFRKEGQNVTLSCEQNLNHDAMYWYRQDPGQGLRLIYYSQIVNDFQKGDIAEGYSVSREKKESFPLTVTSAQKNPTAFYLCASSAHDSLGQYFGPGTRLTVT.

This clone was recorded only once. The chain uses TRBV6-5 and TRBJ2-5; the match to TRBD2 covers 8 bases. Matching the DNA end better, TRBJ2-7 makes the J call doubtful. Germline-derived CDR1 and CDR2 are MNHEY and SVGAGI. The CDR3 extends over 14 amino acids. The CDR3 nucleotides read TGTGCCAGCAGTTACACCAGCGGGAGCTACGAGCAGTACTTC. It specifies CASSYTSGSYEQYF.

This clone appeared once. The chain employs TRBV19 and TRBJ1-1, with TRBD1 as a possible D gene (5 bases). The length of the CDR3 is 15 residues. Germline-derived CDR1 and CDR2 are LNHDA and SQIVND (reference sequence). The germline V and J ends were trimmed by 6 bases and 0 bases, with 14 bases remaining between them. CDR3 coding DNA: TGTGCCAGTAGAGCCTCCATCAGGGTGAACACTGAAGCTTTCTTT. This encodes CASRASIRVNTEAFF.